The T cell receptor (beta chain) described here comes from a study of shared clonotypes between healthy human individuals. Details on this clone: Its matching antigen is unknown.

Deletions cut 3 bases from V and 4 bases from J, with 16 bases between. The CDR3 is 16 residues long. The V gene's germline CDR1 is SGDLS and CDR2 YYNGEE. Only in-frame clones appear in the TCRdb table, and some are missing; sequencing was by immunoSEQ multiplex PCR. The sample lists about 1.4 million clones; 95% to 97% were seen once. General study results and limits: Around 5.4% of naive CD4 clonotypes were common to a few donors.

Each sample came from a Caucasian adult donor living in Nashville, Tennessee. A CD45RA+ naive subset and a CD45RA-negative memory subset were split from CD4+ cells. The chain has TRBV9 and TRBJ2-2, with a tentative D call TRBD2 (6 bases). The TCR originated in a man in his thirties or forties in good health. Sequencing was done on a sample of naive CD4+ T cells sorted from blood. Subset in this sample: CD45RA+ positively selected. In nucleotides, the CDR3 is TGTGCCAGCAGCGCCCGACTAGTTCCAGGCACCGGGGAGCTGTTTTTT. This sequence encodes CASSARLVPGTGELFF.